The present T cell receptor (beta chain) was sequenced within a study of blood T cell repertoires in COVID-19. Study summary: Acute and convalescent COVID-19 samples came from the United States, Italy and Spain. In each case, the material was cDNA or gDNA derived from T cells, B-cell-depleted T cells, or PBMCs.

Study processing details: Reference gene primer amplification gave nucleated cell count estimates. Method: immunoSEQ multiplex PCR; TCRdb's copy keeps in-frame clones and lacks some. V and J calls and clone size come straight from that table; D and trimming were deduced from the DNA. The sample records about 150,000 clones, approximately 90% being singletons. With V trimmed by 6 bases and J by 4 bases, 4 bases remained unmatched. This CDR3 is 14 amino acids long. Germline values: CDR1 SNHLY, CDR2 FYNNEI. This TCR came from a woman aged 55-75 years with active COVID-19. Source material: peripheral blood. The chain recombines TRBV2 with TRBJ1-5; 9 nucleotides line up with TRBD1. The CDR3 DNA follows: TGTGCCAGCAGAAGGACAGGGGTGAATCAGCCCCAGCATTTT. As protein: CASRRTGVNQPQHF.